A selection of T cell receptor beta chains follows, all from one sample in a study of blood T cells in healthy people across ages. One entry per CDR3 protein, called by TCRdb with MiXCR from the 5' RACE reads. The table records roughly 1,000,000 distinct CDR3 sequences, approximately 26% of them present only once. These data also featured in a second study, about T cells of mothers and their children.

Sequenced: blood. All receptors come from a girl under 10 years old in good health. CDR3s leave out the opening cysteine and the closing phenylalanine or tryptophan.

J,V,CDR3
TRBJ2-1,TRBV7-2,ASSLFLFNEQF
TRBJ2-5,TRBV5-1,ASSLAIGLPETQY
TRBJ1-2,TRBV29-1,SAEGPEYGYT
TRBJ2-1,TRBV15,ATSAAEGWHEQF
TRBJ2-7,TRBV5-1,ASSLLGSDEQY
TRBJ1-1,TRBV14,ASSLLFGQGDDTEAF
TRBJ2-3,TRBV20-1,SVFSGPGLDTQY
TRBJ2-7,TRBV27,ASSFAGTSVYEQY
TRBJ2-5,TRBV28,ASQTGGLQETQY
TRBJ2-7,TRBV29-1,SVEDGTDYEQY
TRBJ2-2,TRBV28,ASSFPGAGELF
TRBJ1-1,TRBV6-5,AIGEGQAF
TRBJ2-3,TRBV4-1,ASSQSTGALLTDTQY
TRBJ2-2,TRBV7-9,ASSLVDSGELF
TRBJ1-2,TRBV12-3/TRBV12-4,ASSLATGNGYT
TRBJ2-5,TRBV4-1,ASSQVWTAFGETQY
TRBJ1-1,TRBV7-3,ASRGVGDTEAF
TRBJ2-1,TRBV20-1,SAKSGSSYEQF
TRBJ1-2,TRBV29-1,SVEGRLNGYT
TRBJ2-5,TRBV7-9,ASSSGLLPTQY
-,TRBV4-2,ASSQEPASHNEQF
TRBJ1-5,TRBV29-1,SVGQANQPQH
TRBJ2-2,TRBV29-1,SVQGTSGSDGLF
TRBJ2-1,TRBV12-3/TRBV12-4,ASTGTNDNEQF
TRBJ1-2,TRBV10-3,AISVRTQGGKEDGYT
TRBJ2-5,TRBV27,ASMSGEETQY